The present T cell receptor beta chain was sequenced within a study of blood T cell repertoires in COVID-19 (TCRdb year 2020). Turning to the overall study: Collaborator samples came from the United States, Italy and Spain and covered acute and convalescent phases of COVID-19. Sample metadata almost always included a de-identified subject ID, COVID-19 status, age in years and sex. Where HLA class I and class II types were available, the types were taken from metadata supplied by the sample provider, not from assay-based typing. A freely available public database, intended as a resource for researchers studying the immune response to SARS-CoV-2, is where the repertoires were released. The dataset comprised deeply sampled blood TCRbeta repertoires from subjects exposed to, actively infected with, or recovered from COVID-19. The samples were drawn from two sources: the first 160 participants of the ongoing ImmuneRACE study, and 1,254 subjects contributed by 6 global collaborators. The prospective study material was composed of cDNA or gDNA derived from T cells, B-cell-depleted T cells, or PBMCs.

Remarks on this clone: The clone's antigen remains unknown. It has no much larger one-base neighbor in the sample; base qualities were not kept.

CDR3 length: 14 amino acids, cysteine to phenylalanine. Kept here is only the CDR3 DNA, which spans 42 bases and is read in frame from base 1. V loses 7 bases, J loses 3 bases, and the germline ends lie 13 bases apart. Taken from the germline V gene, the CDR1 and CDR2 loops are MNHNS and SASEGT. Another Seattle source contributed samples from volunteer blood donors who had recovered from COVID-19. Each collaborating institution followed its own protocols to collect whole blood in K2EDTA tubes. Collaborator samples were shipped for TCRbeta analysis as frozen whole blood, isolated PBMCs, or DNA extracted from either sample type. The immunoSEQ Assay, a bias-controlled multiplex PCR, was used to amplify TCRbeta CDR3 regions from genomic DNA. The paper's data handling went like this. The number of nucleated cells in each sample was estimated from the amplification of reference gene primers within the assay. To quantify the absolute abundance of each unique TCRbeta CDR3 rearrangement, sequence reads were collapsed and filtered. For each sample, productive Simpson clonality was calculated by taking the square root of Simpson's diversity index across productive rearrangements. TCRdb provides this immuneACCESS table in a form limited to in-frame rearrangements. Some clones are lacking; in checked studies, under half of them reflect an unresolved V gene, and why the rest are absent is not known. The DNA gave D and trimming, while V, J and clone size come from that table. The sample records 300,000 to 400,000 clones, about 90% of which are singletons. The ten most abundant clones make up roughly 3.5% of the sample.

Overall results and qualifications from the work: How much clinical and demographic metadata was included differed by source and by participant, and the metadata was provided uncurated.

The receptor's source is a young woman who had recovered from COVID-19. This sequence uses TRBV6-1 and TRBJ1-5; the D gene cannot be named for sure. The sequenced sample consisted of peripheral blood. The CDR3 corresponds to CASTRERFNQPQHF. The DNA is TGTGCCAGCACTCGGGAACGGTTCAATCAGCCCCAGCATTTT.